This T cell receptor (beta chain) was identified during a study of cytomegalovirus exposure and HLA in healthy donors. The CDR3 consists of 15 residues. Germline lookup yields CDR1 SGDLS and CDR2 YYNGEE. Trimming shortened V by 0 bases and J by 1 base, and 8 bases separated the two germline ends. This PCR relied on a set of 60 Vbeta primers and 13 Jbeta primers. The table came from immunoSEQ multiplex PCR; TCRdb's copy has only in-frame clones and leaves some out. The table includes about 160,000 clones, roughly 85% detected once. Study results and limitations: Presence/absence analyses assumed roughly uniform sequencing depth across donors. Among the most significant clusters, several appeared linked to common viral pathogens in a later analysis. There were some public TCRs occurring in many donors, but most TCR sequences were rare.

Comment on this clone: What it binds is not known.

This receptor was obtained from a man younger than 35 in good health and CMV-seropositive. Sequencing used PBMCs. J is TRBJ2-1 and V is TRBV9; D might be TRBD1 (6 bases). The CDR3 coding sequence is TGTGCCAGCAGCGTAGAAACAGGGTCCTACAATGAGCAGTTCTTC. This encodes CASSVETGSYNEQFF. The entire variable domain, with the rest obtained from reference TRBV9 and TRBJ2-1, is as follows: DSGVTQTPKHLITATGQRVTLRCSPRSGDLSVYWYQQSLDQGLQFLIQYYNGEERAKGNILERFSAQQFPDLHSELNLSSLELGDSALYFCASSVETGSYNEQFFGPGTRLTVL.